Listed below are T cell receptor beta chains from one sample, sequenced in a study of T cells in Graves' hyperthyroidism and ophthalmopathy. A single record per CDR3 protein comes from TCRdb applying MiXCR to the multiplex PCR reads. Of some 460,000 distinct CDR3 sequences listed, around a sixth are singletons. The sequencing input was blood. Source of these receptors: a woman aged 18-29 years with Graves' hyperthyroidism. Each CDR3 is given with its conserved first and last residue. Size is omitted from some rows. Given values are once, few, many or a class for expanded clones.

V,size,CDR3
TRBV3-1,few,CASSPSPGPTYNEQFF
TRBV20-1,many,CSAYRIVGTDTQYF
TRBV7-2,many,CASSFLPGETQYF
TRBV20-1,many,CSASRIAGRGETQYF
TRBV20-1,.,CSVMNRLAGGYNEQFF
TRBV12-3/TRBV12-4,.,CASSLEGARDQPQHF
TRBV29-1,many,CSVTGTGEEKLFF
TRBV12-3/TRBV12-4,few,CASSLWPKGGYTF
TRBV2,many,CASSERTYNEQFF
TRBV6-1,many,CASSEDGGGPREQYF
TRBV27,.,CALRWLVYEKLFF
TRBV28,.,CASLSLTGAFYGYTF
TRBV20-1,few,CSARTSYNEQFF
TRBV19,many,CASSIDQWVGTQYF
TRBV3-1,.,CASSQGSGGTEAFF